The clone carrying this T cell receptor beta chain was detected only a few times. This entry comes from a study of beta chain features in type 1 diabetes. CDR1 is SQVTM and CDR2 is ANQGSEA in the germline V gene. The CDR3 spans 15 residues. Trimming cost V 6 bases and J 4 bases; bases outside gene matches: 10. TCRB transcripts that were expressed got sequenced, as all of the isolated RNA had been reverse transcribed. Sequenced by immunoSEQ multiplex PCR; TCRdb stores in-frame clones only, minus some. The data show roughly 240,000 clones, approximately 70% seen once. This clonotype originated in a man under 40 in good health. The chain combines TRBV29-1 with TRBJ2-1; 9 bases match TRBD2. Sequencing was done on a sample of naive CD4+ T cells from blood. This chain's CDR3 is CSVGPPRGGYNEQFF. For the CDR3, the DNA is TGCAGCGTCGGGCCACCGCGGGGGGGGTACAATGAGCAGTTCTTC.